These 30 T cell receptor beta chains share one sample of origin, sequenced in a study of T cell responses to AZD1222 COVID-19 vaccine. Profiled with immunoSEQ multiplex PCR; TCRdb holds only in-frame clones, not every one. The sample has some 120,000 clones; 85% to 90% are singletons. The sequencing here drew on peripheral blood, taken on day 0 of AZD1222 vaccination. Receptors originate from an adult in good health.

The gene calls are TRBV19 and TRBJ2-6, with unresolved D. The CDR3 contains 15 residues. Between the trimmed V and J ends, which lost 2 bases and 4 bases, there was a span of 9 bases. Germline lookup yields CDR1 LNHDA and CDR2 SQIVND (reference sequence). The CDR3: CASSIFSVGANVLTF. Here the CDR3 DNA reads TGTGCCAGTAGTATATTCTCGGTCGGGGCCAACGTCCTGACTTTC.

CDR3 residues: CASSYSTGGEQYF. CDR3 DNA sequence: TGTGCCAGCAGTTACTCCACAGGGGGAGAGCAGTACTTC. The chain has TRBV6-5 and TRBJ2-7, with 8 nucleotides matching TRBD1. J was trimmed by 7 bases and V by 0 bases; bases with no gene match: 2. The CDR3 runs to 13 residues. Germline assignment: CDR1 MNHEY and CDR2 SVGAGI.

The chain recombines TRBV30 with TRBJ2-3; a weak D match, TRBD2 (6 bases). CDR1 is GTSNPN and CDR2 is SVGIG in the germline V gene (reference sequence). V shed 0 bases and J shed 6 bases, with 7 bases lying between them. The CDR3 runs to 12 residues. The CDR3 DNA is TGTGCCTGGAGTGTACGGGGGGATACGCAGTATTTT. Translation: CAWSVRGDTQYF.

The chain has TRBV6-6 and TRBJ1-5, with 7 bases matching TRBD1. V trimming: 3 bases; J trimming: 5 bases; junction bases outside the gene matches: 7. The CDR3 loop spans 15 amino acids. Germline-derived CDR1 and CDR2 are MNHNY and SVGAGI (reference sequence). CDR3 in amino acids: CASSYGDRRYQPQHF. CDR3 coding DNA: TGTGCCAGCAGTTATGGGGACAGAAGATATCAGCCCCAGCATTTT.

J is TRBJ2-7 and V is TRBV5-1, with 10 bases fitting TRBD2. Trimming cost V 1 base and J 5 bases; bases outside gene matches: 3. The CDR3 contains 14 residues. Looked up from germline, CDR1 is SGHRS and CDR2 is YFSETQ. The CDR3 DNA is TGCGCCAGCAGCTTGAAGGGGACTAGCGACGAGCAGTACTTC. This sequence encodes CASSLKGTSDEQYF.

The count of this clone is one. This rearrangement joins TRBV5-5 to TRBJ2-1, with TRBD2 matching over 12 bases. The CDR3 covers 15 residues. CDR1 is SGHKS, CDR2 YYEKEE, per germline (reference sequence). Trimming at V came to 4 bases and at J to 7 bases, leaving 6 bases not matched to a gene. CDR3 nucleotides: TGTGCCAGCAGCCTAGCGGGAGGGCTTCTAAATGAGCAGTTCTTC. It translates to CASSLAGGLLNEQFF.

CDR3 amino acids: CASSFGPEAKNIQYF. The CDR3, as DNA: TGTGCCAGCAGCTTCGGGCCCGAAGCCAAAAACATTCAGTACTTC. The genes are TRBV7-8 and TRBJ2-4; D is undetermined. Germline V gene data show CDR1 as SGHVS and CDR2 as FQNEAQ. The CDR3 runs 15 residues. Deletions cut 3 bases from V and 0 bases from J, with 9 bases between.

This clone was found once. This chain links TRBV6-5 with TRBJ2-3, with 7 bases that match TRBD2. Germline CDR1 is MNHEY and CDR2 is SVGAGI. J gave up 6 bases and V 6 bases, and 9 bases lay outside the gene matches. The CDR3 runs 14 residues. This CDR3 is CASSRGVSGDTQYF. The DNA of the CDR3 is TGTGCCAGCAGCCGGGGGGTTAGTGGGGATACGCAGTATTTT.

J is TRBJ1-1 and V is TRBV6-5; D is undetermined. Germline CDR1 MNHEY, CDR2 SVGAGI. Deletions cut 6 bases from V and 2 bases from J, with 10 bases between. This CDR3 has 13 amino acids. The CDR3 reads CASSEVGNTEAFF. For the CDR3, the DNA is TGTGCCAGCAGCGAGGTGGGTAACACTGAAGCTTTCTTT.

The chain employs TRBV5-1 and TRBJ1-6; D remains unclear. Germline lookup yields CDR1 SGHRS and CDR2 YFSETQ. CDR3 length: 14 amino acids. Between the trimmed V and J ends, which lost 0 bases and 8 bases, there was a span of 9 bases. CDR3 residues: CASSLGIGDSPLHF. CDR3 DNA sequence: TGCGCCAGCAGCTTGGGTATTGGTGATTCACCCCTCCACTTT. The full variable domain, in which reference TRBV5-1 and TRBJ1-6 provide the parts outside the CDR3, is KAGVTQTPRYLIKTRGQQVTLSCSPISGHRSVSWYQQTPGQGLQFLFEYFSETQRNKGNFPGRFSGRQFSNSRSEMNVSTLELGDSALYLCASSLGIGDSPLHFGNGTRLTVT.

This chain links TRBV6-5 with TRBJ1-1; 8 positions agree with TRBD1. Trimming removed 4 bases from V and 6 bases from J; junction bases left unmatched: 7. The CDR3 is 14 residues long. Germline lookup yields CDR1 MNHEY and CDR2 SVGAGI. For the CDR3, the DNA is TGTGCCAGCAGTTGGACAGGGAGAGCGGCTGAAGCTTTCTTT. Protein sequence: CASSWTGRAAEAFF.

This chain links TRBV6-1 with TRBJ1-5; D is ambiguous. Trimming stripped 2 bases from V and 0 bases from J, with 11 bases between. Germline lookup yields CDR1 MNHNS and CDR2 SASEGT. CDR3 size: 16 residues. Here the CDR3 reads CASSERLGFSNQPQHF. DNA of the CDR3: TGTGCCAGCAGTGAACGGTTGGGGTTTAGCAATCAGCCCCAGCATTTT.

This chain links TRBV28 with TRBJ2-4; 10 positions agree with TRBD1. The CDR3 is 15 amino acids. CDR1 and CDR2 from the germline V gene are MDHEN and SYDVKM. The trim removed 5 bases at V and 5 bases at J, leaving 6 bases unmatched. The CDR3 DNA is TGTGCCAGCAGTCGACAGGGGGCGCTGGAAAACATTCAGTACTTC. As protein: CASSRQGALENIQYF.

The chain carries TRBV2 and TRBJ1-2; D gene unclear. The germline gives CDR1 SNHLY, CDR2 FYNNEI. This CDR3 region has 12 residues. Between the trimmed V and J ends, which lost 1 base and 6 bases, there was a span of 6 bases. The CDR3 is CASSEEVHGYTF. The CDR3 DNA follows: TGTGCCAGCAGTGAAGAAGTTCATGGCTACACCTTC.

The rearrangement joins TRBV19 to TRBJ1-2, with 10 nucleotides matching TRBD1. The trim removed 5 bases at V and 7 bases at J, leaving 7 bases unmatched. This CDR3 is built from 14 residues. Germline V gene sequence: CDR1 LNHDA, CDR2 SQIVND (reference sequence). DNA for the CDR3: TGTGCCAGTAGTCCCCGACAGGGGGCGTTTGGCTACACCTTC. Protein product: CASSPRQGAFGYTF.

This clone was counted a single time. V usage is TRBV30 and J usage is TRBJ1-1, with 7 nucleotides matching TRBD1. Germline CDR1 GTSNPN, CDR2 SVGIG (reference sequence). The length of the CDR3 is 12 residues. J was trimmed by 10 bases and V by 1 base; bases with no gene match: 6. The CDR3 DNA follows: TGTGCCTGGAGTGATCGGGACAGCCGAGCTTTCTTT. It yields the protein CAWSDRDSRAFF.

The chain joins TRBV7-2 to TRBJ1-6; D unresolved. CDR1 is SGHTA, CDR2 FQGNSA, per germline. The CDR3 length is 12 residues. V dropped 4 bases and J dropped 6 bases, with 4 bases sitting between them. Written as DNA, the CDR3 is TGTGCCAGCAGCTACAGTAATTCACCCCTCCACTTT. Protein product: CASSYSNSPLHF. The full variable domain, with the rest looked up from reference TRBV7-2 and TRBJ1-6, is GAGVSQSPSNKVTEKGKDVELRCDPISGHTALYWYRQSLGQGLEFLIYFQGNSAPDKSGLPSDRFSAERTGGSVSTLTIQRTQQEDSAVYLCASSYSNSPLHFGNGTRLTVT.

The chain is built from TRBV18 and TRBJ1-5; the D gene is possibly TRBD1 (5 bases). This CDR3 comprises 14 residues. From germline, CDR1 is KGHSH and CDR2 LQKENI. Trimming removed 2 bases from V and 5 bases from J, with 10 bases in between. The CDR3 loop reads CASSPDSDYQPQHF. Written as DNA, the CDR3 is TGTGCCAGCTCACCAGACAGCGACTATCAGCCCCAGCATTTT.

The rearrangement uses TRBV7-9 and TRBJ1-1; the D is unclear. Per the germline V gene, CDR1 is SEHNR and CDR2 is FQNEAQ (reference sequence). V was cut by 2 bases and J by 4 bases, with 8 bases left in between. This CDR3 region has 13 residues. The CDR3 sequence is CASSLNGGTEAFF. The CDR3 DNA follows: TGTGCCAGCAGCTTAAACGGCGGCACTGAAGCTTTCTTT.

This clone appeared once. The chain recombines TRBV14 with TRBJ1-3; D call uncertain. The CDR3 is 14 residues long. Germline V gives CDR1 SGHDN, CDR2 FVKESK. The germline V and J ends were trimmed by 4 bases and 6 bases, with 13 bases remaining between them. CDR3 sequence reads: CASSLGVGENTIYF. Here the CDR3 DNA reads TGTGCCAGCAGCCTCGGAGTCGGAGAAAACACCATATATTTT.

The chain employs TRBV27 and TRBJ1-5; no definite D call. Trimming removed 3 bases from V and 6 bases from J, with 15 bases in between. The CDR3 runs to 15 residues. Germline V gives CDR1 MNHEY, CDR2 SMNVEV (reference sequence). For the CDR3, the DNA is TGTGCCAGCAGTTTCTCTCGGGGATCCGGTCAGCCCCAGCATTTT. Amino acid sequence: CASSFSRGSGQPQHF.

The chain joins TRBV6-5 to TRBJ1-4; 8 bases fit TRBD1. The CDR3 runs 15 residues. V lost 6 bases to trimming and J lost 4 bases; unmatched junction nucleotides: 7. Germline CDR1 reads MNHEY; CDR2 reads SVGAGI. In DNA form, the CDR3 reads TGTGCCAGCAGGCTCAGACAGGGGCTTAATGAAAAACTGTTTTTT. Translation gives CASRLRQGLNEKLFF.

This chain's CDR3 is CASSVDYVVSNTGELFF. CDR3 nucleotide sequence: TGTGCCAGCAGCGTTGACTACGTGGTATCGAACACCGGGGAGCTGTTTTTT. This chain connects TRBV5-4 to TRBJ2-2; D may be TRBD2 (5 bases). The CDR3 sequence is 17 residues long. V gave up 4 bases and J gave up 0 bases, with 16 bases separating them. The germline CDR1 and CDR2 sequences are SGHNT and YYREEE (reference sequence).

CDR3 DNA: TGTGCCAGCAGTACTCAGTTCTCTGAAGCTTTCTTT. As protein: CASSTQFSEAFF. The rearrangement joins TRBV2 to TRBJ1-1; D not certain. CDR3 length: 12 residues. Per the germline V gene, CDR1 is SNHLY and CDR2 is FYNNEI. Trimming took off 5 bases at V and 6 bases at J, with 10 bases between the two ends. The full variable domain, rest sourced from reference TRBV2 and TRBJ1-1, is EPEVTQTPSHQVTQMGQEVILRCVPISNHLYFYWYRQILGQKVEFLVSFYNNEISEKSEIFDDQFSVERPDGSNFTLKIRSTKLEDSAMYFCASSTQFSEAFFGQGTRLTVV.

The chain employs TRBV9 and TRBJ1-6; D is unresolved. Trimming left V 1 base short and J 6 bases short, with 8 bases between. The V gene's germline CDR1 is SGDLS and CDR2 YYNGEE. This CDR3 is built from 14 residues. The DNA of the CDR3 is TGTGCCAGCAGCGTATATCAGAGTAATTCACCCCTCCACTTT. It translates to CASSVYQSNSPLHF.

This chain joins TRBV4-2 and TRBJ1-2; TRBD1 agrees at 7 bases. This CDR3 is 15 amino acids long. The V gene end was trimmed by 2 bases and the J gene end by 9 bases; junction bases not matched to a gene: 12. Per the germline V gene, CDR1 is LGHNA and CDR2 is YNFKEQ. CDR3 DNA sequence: TGTGCCAGCAGCCAAAACCGGGACAGACGAATGCGCTACACCTTC. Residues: CASSQNRDRRMRYTF.

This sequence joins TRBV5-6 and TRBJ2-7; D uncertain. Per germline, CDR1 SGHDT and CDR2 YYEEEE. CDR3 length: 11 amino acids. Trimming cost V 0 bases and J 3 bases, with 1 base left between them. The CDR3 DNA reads TGTGCCAGCAGCTTGGGCTACGAGCAGTACTTC. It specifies CASSLGYEQYF.

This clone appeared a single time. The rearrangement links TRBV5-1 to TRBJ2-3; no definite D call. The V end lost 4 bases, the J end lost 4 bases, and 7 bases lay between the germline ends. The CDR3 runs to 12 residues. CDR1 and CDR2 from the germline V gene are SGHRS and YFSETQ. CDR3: CASSLDADTQYF. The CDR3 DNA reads TGCGCCAGCAGCCTCGATGCAGATACGCAGTATTTT.

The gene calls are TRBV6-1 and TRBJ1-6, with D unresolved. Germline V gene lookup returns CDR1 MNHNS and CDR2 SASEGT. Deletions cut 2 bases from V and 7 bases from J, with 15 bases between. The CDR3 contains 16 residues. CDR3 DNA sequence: TGTGCCAGCAGTGAATACGGCCAGGCTTACAATTCACCCCTCCACTTT. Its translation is CASSEYGQAYNSPLHF.

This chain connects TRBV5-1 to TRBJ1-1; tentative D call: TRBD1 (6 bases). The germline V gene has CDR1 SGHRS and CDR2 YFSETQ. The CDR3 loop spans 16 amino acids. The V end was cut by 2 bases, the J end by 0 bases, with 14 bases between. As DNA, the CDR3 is TGCGCCAGCAGCTTCGGACAGTCAGGTGTGAACACTGAAGCTTTCTTT. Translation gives CASSFGQSGVNTEAFF.